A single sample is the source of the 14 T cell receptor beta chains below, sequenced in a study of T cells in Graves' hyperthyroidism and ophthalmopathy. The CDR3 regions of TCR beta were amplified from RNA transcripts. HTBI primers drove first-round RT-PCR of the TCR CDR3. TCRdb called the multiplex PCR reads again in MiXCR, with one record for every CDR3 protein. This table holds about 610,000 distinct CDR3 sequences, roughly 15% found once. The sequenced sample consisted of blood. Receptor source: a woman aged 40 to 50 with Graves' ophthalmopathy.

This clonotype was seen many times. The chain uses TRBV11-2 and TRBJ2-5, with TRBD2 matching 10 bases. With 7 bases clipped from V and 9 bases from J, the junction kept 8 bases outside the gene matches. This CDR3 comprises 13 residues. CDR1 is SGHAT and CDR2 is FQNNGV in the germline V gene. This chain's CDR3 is CASKREGHGAQYF. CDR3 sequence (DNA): TGTGCCAGCAAGCGGGAGGGGCATGGGGCCCAGTACTTC.

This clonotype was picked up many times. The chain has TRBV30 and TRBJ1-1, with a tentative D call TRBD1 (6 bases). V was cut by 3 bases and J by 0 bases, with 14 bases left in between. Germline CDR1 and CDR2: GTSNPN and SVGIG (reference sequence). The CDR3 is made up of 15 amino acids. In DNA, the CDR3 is TGTGCCTGGAGCGGAGACAGGCTGCTGAACACTGAAGCTTTCTTT. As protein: CAWSGDRLLNTEAFF. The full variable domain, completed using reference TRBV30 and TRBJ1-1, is SQTIHQWPATLVQPVGSPLSLECTVEGTSNPNLYWYRQAAGRGLQLLFYSVGIGQISSEVPQNLSASRPQDRQFILSSKKLLLSDSGFYLCAWSGDRLLNTEAFFGQGTRLTVV.

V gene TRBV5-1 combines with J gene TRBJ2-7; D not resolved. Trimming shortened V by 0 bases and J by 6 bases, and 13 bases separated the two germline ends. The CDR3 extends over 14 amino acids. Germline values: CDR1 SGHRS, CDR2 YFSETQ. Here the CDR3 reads CASSLAGRALEQYF. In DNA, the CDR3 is TGCGCCAGCAGCTTGGCTGGTAGGGCCCTCGAGCAGTACTTC.

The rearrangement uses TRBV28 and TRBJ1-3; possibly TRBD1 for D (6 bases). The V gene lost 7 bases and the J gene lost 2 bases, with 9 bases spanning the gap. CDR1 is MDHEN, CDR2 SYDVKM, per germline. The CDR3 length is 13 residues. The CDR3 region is CASIQGAGNTIYF. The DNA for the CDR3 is TGTGCCAGCATACAGGGTGCTGGAAACACCATATATTTT.

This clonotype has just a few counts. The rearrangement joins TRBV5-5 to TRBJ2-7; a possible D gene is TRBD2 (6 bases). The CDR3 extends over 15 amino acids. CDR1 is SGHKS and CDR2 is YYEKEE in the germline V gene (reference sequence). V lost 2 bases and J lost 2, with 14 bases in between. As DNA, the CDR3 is TGTGCCAGCAGCTTTAGCGGAGCCGTTACCTACGAGCAGTACTTC. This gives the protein CASSFSGAVTYEQYF.

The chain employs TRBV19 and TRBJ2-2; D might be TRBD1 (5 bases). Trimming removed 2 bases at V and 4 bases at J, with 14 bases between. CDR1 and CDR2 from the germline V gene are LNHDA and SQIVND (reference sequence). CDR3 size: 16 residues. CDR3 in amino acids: CASSIQGRVATGELFF. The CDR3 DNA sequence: TGTGCCAGTAGTATACAGGGCAGGGTAGCCACCGGGGAGCTGTTTTTT.

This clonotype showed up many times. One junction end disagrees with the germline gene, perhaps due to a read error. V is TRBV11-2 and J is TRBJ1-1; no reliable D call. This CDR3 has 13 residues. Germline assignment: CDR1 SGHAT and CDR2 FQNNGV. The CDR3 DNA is TGTGCCAGCAGCATAGAAGCGAACACTGAAGCTTTCTTT. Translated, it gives CASSIEANTEAFF.

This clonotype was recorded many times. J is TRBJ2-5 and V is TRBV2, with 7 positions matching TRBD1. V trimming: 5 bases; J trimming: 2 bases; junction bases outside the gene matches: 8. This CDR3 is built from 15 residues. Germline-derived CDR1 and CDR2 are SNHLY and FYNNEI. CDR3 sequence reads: CASSRDRVSQETQYF. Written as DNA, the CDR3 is TGTGCCAGCAGTAGAGACAGGGTTTCGCAAGAGACCCAGTACTTC.

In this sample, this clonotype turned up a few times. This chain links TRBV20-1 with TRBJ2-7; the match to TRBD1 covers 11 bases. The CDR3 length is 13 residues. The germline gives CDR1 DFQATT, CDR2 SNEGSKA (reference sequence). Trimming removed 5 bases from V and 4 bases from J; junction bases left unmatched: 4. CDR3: CSASDRGLYEQYF. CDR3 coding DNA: TGCAGTGCTTCGGACAGGGGGCTGTACGAGCAGTACTTC.

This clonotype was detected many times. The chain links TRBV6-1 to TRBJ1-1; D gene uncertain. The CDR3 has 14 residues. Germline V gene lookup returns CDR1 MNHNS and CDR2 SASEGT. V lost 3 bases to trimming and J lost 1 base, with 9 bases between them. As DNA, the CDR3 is TGTGCCAGCAGTGAGAGGGAATCGAACACTGAAGCTTTCTTT. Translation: CASSERESNTEAFF.

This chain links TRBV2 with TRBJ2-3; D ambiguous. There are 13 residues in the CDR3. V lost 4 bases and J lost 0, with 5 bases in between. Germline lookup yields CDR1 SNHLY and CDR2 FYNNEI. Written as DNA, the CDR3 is TGTGCCAGCAGTGTCAGTAGCACAGATACGCAGTATTTT. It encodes CASSVSSTDTQYF.

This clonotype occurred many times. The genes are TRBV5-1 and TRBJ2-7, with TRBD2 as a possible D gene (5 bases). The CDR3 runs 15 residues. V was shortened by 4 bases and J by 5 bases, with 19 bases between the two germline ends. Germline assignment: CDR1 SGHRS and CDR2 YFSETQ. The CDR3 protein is CASSPIPLGNHEQYF. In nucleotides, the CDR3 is TGCGCCAGCAGCCCAATCCCTCTCGGGAACCACGAGCAGTACTTC.

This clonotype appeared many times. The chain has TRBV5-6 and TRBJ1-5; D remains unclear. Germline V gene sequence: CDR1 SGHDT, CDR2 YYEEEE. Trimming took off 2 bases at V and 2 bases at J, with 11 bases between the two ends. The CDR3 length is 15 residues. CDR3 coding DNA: TGTGCCAGCAGCTTAACGGGATCGGGCAATCAGCCCCAGCATTTT. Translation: CASSLTGSGNQPQHF.

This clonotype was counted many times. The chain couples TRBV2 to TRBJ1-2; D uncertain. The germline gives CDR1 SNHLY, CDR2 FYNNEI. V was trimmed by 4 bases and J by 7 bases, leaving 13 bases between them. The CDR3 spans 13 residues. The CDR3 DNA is TGTGCCAGCAGTGCAGAGGCCGCGGGTGGCTACACCTTC. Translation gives CASSAEAAGGYTF. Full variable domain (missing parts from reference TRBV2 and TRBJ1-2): EPEVTQTPSHQVTQMGQEVILRCVPISNHLYFYWYRQILGQKVEFLVSFYNNEISEKSEIFDDQFSVERPDGSNFTLKIRSTKLEDSAMYFCASSAEAAGGYTFGSGTRLTVV.